This T cell receptor (beta chain) is drawn from a study of CD8 T cells in Susac syndrome. With 6 bases removed from V and 6 bases from J, the gap between germline ends came to 17 bases. The CDR3 has 14 amino acids. Sequencing of TCR beta, carried out with a high-throughput approach, was applied to CD8+ and CD4+ T cells from the blood. TEMRA cells were enriched by FACS, while CD8+ and CD4+ T cells were obtained through a negative isolation that was performed magnetically. After extraction with the RNeasy kit, roughly 0.5 to 1 ug of the RNA was reverse transcribed using random hexamers. An immunoSEQ multiplex PCR amplified TCR beta CDR3 over 54 Vbeta and 13 Jbeta. TCRdb re-analysed the immunoSEQ multiplex PCR reads in MiXCR, keeping a single row per CDR3 protein. The data show about 200,000 distinct CDR3 sequences, 90% to 96% seen once.

Sequencing input: CD4+ T cells from PBMCs. The chain joins TRBV12-3 or TRBV12-4 to TRBJ1-2; D ambiguous. The receptor's source is a human donor with multiple sclerosis. CDR3 sequence reads: CASSPSGFIHGYTF. The CDR3 DNA reads as TGTGCCAGCAGCCCTTCGGGGTTTATCCATGGCTACACCTTC.